A selection of T cell receptor beta chains follows, all from one sample in a study of healthy donors' naive CD4 and CD8 T cells. TCRdb reprocessed the reads via MiXCR and lists one record per CDR3 protein. The sample includes 180,000 or so distinct CDR3 sequences, 65% to 75% of them seen just once. Sequenced material: naive CD4+ and CD8+ T cells sorted from blood, pooled from several donors. The receptors come from a pool of human donors in good health; the sample pools cells from several healthy donors. Each CDR3 is given with its conserved first and last residue. The order of the fields is V gene, clone size, D gene, J gene, CDR3 DNA, CDR3 protein. The D gene is left open where the match is weak. A clone size is listed for some rows: how often the clone was seen (once, few, many), or a class if it is expanded.

v_call: TRBV6-5; clone_size: -; d_call: -; j_call: TRBJ1-1; cdr3_nt: TGTGCCAGCAGTTGGGACTTCGAGGACACTGAAGCTTTCTTT; cdr3_aa: CASSWDFEDTEAFF
v_call: TRBV19; clone_size: -; d_call: -; j_call: TRBJ1-5; cdr3_nt: TGTGCCAGTAGTATCGGGGGGAATCAGCCCCAGCATTTT; cdr3_aa: CASSIGGNQPQHF
v_call: TRBV6-5; clone_size: -; d_call: TRBD2; j_call: TRBJ2-1; cdr3_nt: TGTGCCAGCAGACTAGCGGTATATACCTACAATGAGCAGTTCTTC; cdr3_aa: CASRLAVYTYNEQFF
v_call: TRBV6-5; clone_size: once; d_call: TRBD1; j_call: TRBJ1-1; cdr3_nt: TGTGCCAGCAGTTACGGGACAGGAACTCGGAACACTGAAGCTTTCTTT; cdr3_aa: CASSYGTGTRNTEAFF
v_call: TRBV29-1; clone_size: -; d_call: -; j_call: TRBJ1-2; cdr3_nt: TGCAGCGTTATTCTGAGAGGTGGCTACACCTTC; cdr3_aa: CSVILRGGYTF
v_call: TRBV6-5; clone_size: -; d_call: -; j_call: TRBJ1-3; cdr3_nt: TGTGCCAGCAGTTACGGGGTTACTGGAAACACCATATATTTT; cdr3_aa: CASSYGVTGNTIYF
v_call: TRBV6-5; clone_size: -; d_call: -; j_call: TRBJ1-2; cdr3_nt: TGTGCCAGCTGGTCCCGGGACAAGGCGAACTATGGCTACACCTTC; cdr3_aa: CASWSRDKANYGYTF
v_call: TRBV29-1; clone_size: -; d_call: -; j_call: TRBJ2-1; cdr3_nt: TGCAGCGTTGGGTTACTTAAGCAGTTCTTC; cdr3_aa: CSVGLLKQFF
v_call: TRBV6-2/TRBV6-3; clone_size: -; d_call: -; j_call: TRBJ1-1; cdr3_nt: TGTGCCAGCAGTTACTCGGTAGGGGTCGGAAACACTGAAGCTTTCTTT; cdr3_aa: CASSYSVGVGNTEAFF
v_call: TRBV19; clone_size: -; d_call: -; j_call: TRBJ2-3; cdr3_nt: TGTGCCAGTAGTACCCCCAGGGCTAGCCGTGGCACAAATACGCAGTATTTT; cdr3_aa: CASSTPRASRGTNTQYF
v_call: TRBV29-1; clone_size: few; d_call: TRBD2; j_call: TRBJ2-1; cdr3_nt: TGCAGCGTCCACTCCGGTCTGGGTCTAGCGGGATACAATGAGCAGTTCTTC; cdr3_aa: CSVHSGLGLAGYNEQFF
v_call: TRBV7-2; clone_size: few; d_call: TRBD2; j_call: TRBJ2-1; cdr3_nt: TGTGCCAGCAGCTTAGAGGGAGCACTAGCGGGGGTGTACAATGAGCAGTTCTTC; cdr3_aa: CASSLEGALAGVYNEQFF
v_call: TRBV29-1; clone_size: few; d_call: -; j_call: TRBJ2-7; cdr3_nt: TGCAGCGTTGGGAGCGGCTACGAGCAGTACTTC; cdr3_aa: CSVGSGYEQYF
v_call: TRBV7-6; clone_size: -; d_call: TRBD1; j_call: TRBJ2-7; cdr3_nt: TGTGCCAGCAGCTTAGACGGGACAGGGAACGAGCAGTACTTC; cdr3_aa: CASSLDGTGNEQYF
v_call: TRBV5-1; clone_size: -; d_call: TRBD2; j_call: TRBJ2-5; cdr3_nt: TGCGCCAGCAGCTCGTCTGGGACTAGCGGGATGGGCAAGGGGACCCAGTACTTC; cdr3_aa: CASSSSGTSGMGKGTQYF
v_call: TRBV19; clone_size: -; d_call: -; j_call: TRBJ2-5; cdr3_nt: TGTGCCAGTAGTGTCCGAGGCCAAGGGCAGACCCAGTACTTC; cdr3_aa: CASSVRGQGQTQYF
v_call: TRBV19; clone_size: once; d_call: -; j_call: TRBJ1-2; cdr3_nt: TGTGCCAGTAGTTCCCCCCGTAGGACCGCGAATGGCTACACCTTC; cdr3_aa: CASSSPRRTANGYTF
v_call: TRBV5-4; clone_size: -; d_call: TRBD2; j_call: TRBJ2-2; cdr3_nt: TGTGCCAGCAGCTTGAGCGGGGGGCCCTTGAACACCGGGGAGCTGTTTTTT; cdr3_aa: CASSLSGGPLNTGELFF
v_call: TRBV2; clone_size: -; d_call: -; j_call: TRBJ2-3; cdr3_nt: TGTGCCAGCAGATCGTGGGCAGATACGCAGTATTTT; cdr3_aa: CASRSWADTQYF
v_call: TRBV7-2; clone_size: -; d_call: -; j_call: TRBJ2-7; cdr3_nt: TGTGCCAGCAGCTTAGGGTCGGGTCCCTACGAGCAGTACTTC; cdr3_aa: CASSLGSGPYEQYF
v_call: TRBV5-1; clone_size: -; d_call: TRBD2; j_call: TRBJ2-1; cdr3_nt: TGCGCCAGCAGCTTGCCTCCGGCGGGAGTTAGCAATGAGCAGTTCTTC; cdr3_aa: CASSLPPAGVSNEQFF
v_call: TRBV12-3/TRBV12-4; clone_size: few; d_call: -; j_call: TRBJ1-1; cdr3_nt: TGTGCCAGCAGTTTTGAGAACACTGAAGCTTTCTTT; cdr3_aa: CASSFENTEAFF
v_call: TRBV6-2/TRBV6-3; clone_size: -; d_call: -; j_call: TRBJ2-5; cdr3_nt: TGTGCCAGCTGTACCCAAGATTGGTACCAAGAGACCCAGTACTTC; cdr3_aa: CASCTQDWYQETQYF
v_call: TRBV6-5; clone_size: -; d_call: TRBD1; j_call: TRBJ2-7; cdr3_nt: TGTGCCAGCAGTTACACGGCCGGGACAGAGCTTTACCTCTACGAGCAGTACTTC; cdr3_aa: CASSYTAGTELYLYEQYF
v_call: TRBV6-5; clone_size: few; d_call: -; j_call: TRBJ1-6; cdr3_nt: TGTGCCAGCAGTTCCACCCTCCCAGGGTTTTCACCCCTCCACTTT; cdr3_aa: CASSSTLPGFSPLHF
v_call: TRBV6-5; clone_size: -; d_call: -; j_call: TRBJ1-2; cdr3_nt: TGTGCCAGCGGGCAGGGTCAGGGCTACACCTTC; cdr3_aa: CASGQGQGYTF
v_call: TRBV30; clone_size: few; d_call: -; j_call: TRBJ1-1; cdr3_nt: TGTGCCTGGAGTGTACTGGCAGTGAGGTCCAGGAACACTGAAGCTTTCTTT; cdr3_aa: CAWSVLAVRSRNTEAFF
v_call: TRBV11-2; clone_size: -; d_call: -; j_call: TRBJ2-5; cdr3_nt: TGTGCCAGCAGCTTAGCCGAAGAGACCCAGTACTTC; cdr3_aa: CASSLAEETQYF
v_call: TRBV5-1; clone_size: -; d_call: -; j_call: TRBJ2-7; cdr3_nt: TGCGCCAGCAGCTTGGGGTATGAATCGGGTGGTCGTGTCGAGCAGTACTTC; cdr3_aa: CASSLGYESGGRVEQYF
v_call: TRBV19; clone_size: -; d_call: -; j_call: TRBJ2-2; cdr3_nt: TGTGCCAGTAGTATAGGCCCCATGATCGGGGAGCTGTTTTTT; cdr3_aa: CASSIGPMIGELFF
v_call: TRBV6-5; clone_size: -; d_call: TRBD2; j_call: TRBJ2-7; cdr3_nt: TGTGCCAGCAGGCCCGGACTAGCGGGAGTAGGTAAGACCTACGAGCAGTACTTC; cdr3_aa: CASRPGLAGVGKTYEQYF
v_call: TRBV29-1; clone_size: -; d_call: -; j_call: TRBJ1-2; cdr3_nt: TGCAGCGTTGGACAGTCCGATGGCTACACCTTT; cdr3_aa: CSVGQSDGYTF
v_call: TRBV30; clone_size: -; d_call: TRBD1; j_call: TRBJ2-7; cdr3_nt: TGTGCCTGGGACGATCGGTCCGGGACAGGGTCCTACGAGCAGTACTTC; cdr3_aa: CAWDDRSGTGSYEQYF
v_call: TRBV6-5; clone_size: -; d_call: -; j_call: TRBJ2-1; cdr3_nt: TGTGCCAGCAGCCAAATCCTCGCCCGGGGGCGCTCCTACAATGAGCAGTTCTTC; cdr3_aa: CASSQILARGRSYNEQFF
v_call: TRBV10-3; clone_size: -; d_call: TRBD1; j_call: TRBJ2-1; cdr3_nt: TGTGCCATCAGTGAGTCTATCGGGTTGGGACAGGGCTACAATGAGCAGTTCTTC; cdr3_aa: CAISESIGLGQGYNEQFF
v_call: TRBV18; clone_size: few; d_call: -; j_call: TRBJ2-5; cdr3_nt: TGTGCCAGCTCACCATGGGGGAAGGAGACCCAGTACTTC; cdr3_aa: CASSPWGKETQYF
v_call: TRBV29-1; clone_size: once; d_call: TRBD1; j_call: TRBJ1-1; cdr3_nt: TGCAGCGTTGACTATAGGGGGCTGAGTGAAGCTTTCTTT; cdr3_aa: CSVDYRGLSEAFF
v_call: TRBV29-1; clone_size: -; d_call: TRBD1; j_call: TRBJ1-1; cdr3_nt: TGCAGCGCTGCGGGACAGGCCGAAGAAGCTTTCTTT; cdr3_aa: CSAAGQAEEAFF
v_call: TRBV6-5; clone_size: -; d_call: -; j_call: TRBJ2-2; cdr3_nt: TGTGCCAGCAGTTACTCGGGTCCACTGGGACTTAACACCGGGGAGCTGTTTTTT; cdr3_aa: CASSYSGPLGLNTGELFF
v_call: TRBV5-5; clone_size: -; d_call: TRBD1; j_call: TRBJ1-1; cdr3_nt: TGTGCCAGCACCCGACAGGGCACTGAAGCTTTCTTT; cdr3_aa: CASTRQGTEAFF
v_call: TRBV20-1; clone_size: -; d_call: -; j_call: TRBJ1-3; cdr3_nt: TGCAGCGCTAGCCCATTACGAGGTTTTGGAAACACCATATATTTT; cdr3_aa: CSASPLRGFGNTIYF
v_call: TRBV4-1; clone_size: -; d_call: -; j_call: TRBJ1-2; cdr3_nt: TGCGCCAGCAGCCAAGCTACCGCGGGTGGCTACACCTTC; cdr3_aa: CASSQATAGGYTF
v_call: TRBV29-1; clone_size: -; d_call: -; j_call: TRBJ2-1; cdr3_nt: TGCAGCGTACCGGTGGGAGTTAATGAGCAGTTCTTC; cdr3_aa: CSVPVGVNEQFF
v_call: TRBV29-1; clone_size: -; d_call: TRBD1; j_call: TRBJ1-2; cdr3_nt: TGCAGCGTTGAAGATGGGAGCGGCAGGGGGCTTGATGGCTACACCTTC; cdr3_aa: CSVEDGSGRGLDGYTF
v_call: TRBV27; clone_size: -; d_call: -; j_call: TRBJ2-1; cdr3_nt: TGTGCCAGCAGTTCCCCCAGACTAGTTTTCAATGAGCAGTTCTTC; cdr3_aa: CASSSPRLVFNEQFF
v_call: TRBV29-1; clone_size: -; d_call: -; j_call: TRBJ2-5; cdr3_nt: TGCAGCGTTGTGGCCCGTGAAGAGACCCAGTACTTC; cdr3_aa: CSVVAREETQYF
v_call: TRBV5-1; clone_size: -; d_call: TRBD1; j_call: TRBJ2-5; cdr3_nt: TGCGCCAGCAGCTGGCCGACAGGGGGAGAGACCCAGTACTTC; cdr3_aa: CASSWPTGGETQYF
v_call: TRBV29-1; clone_size: -; d_call: -; j_call: TRBJ2-1; cdr3_nt: TGCAGCGTTGAGGTCCCTATGAATGAGCAGTTCTTC; cdr3_aa: CSVEVPMNEQFF
v_call: TRBV7-6; clone_size: -; d_call: -; j_call: TRBJ2-1; cdr3_nt: TGTGCCAGCAGCTTTAGGCTGGAGGCGTTATACAATGAGCAGTTCTTC; cdr3_aa: CASSFRLEALYNEQFF
v_call: TRBV29-1; clone_size: -; d_call: -; j_call: TRBJ2-3; cdr3_nt: TGCAGCGTTGGGCCTGCGGGGTCAGATACGCAGTATTTT; cdr3_aa: CSVGPAGSDTQYF
v_call: TRBV15; clone_size: few; d_call: TRBD1; j_call: TRBJ1-5; cdr3_nt: TGTGCCACCAGCGCGGGGACAGGTAGCAATCAGCCCCAGCATTTT; cdr3_aa: CATSAGTGSNQPQHF